This T cell receptor (beta chain) came from a study of T cell responses to AZD1222 COVID-19 vaccine. Second-dose timings of about 4 or about 12 weeks were pooled. CDR1 is SGHTA, CDR2 FQGNSA, per germline. V shed 3 bases and J 5 bases; nucleotides not matched to a gene: 3. This CDR3 comprises 14 residues. The method was immunoSEQ multiplex PCR; TCRdb's version includes in-frame clones alone and lacks a portion of them. The sample has about 140,000 clones, around nine tenths seen once. Study-wide findings and caveats: Donors were chiefly white British, with a greater number of females, and clonal diversity was perhaps underestimated. Of spike-specific TCRs, nearly half reportedly target regions left unmutated in variants. Only 5 or 6 people who got AZD1222 tested seropositive at baseline.

In the case of this clone: Its specificity is unknown.

Source: peripheral blood, taken 28 days after the second AZD1222 dose. V gene TRBV7-2 combines with J gene TRBJ1-4; TRBD1 matches 7 bases. This sequence was found in an adult who received the AZD1222 COVID-19 vaccine. The CDR3, as DNA: TGTGCCAGCAGCTTCACAGGGGAGAATGAAAAACTGTTTTTT. It is translated as CASSFTGENEKLFF.